Listed here are 21 T cell receptor beta chains from one sample, sequenced in a study of T cell changes during pregnancy in multiple sclerosis. Profiled with immunoSEQ multiplex PCR; TCRdb holds only in-frame clones, not every one. In the table there are approximately 71,000 clones, about 92% of which are singletons. The specimen comprised peripheral blood, sampled in the third trimester of pregnancy. Receptors originate from a female donor with multiple sclerosis, enrolled in a pregnancy study.

The gene calls are TRBV28 and TRBJ1-5; TRBD1 aligns across 9 bases. This CDR3 region has 14 residues. Germline CDR1 reads MDHEN; CDR2 reads SYDVKM. V lost 6 bases, J lost 6 bases, and 6 bases stayed unmatched. CDR3 DNA: TGTGCCAGCAGGGAACAGGGGGCCGGTCAGCCCCAGCATTTT. Translated, it gives CASREQGAGQPQHF. The full variable domain, with the rest looked up from reference TRBV28 and TRBJ1-5, is DVKVTQSSRYLVKRTGEKVFLECVQDMDHENMFWYRQDPGLGLRLIYFSYDVKMKEKGDIPEGYSVSREKKERFSLILESASTNQTSMYLCASREQGAGQPQHFGDGTRLSIL.

This clone was observed once. The chain employs TRBV5-1 and TRBJ2-6; maybe TRBD1 (5 bases). Between the trimmed V and J ends, which lost 0 bases and 3 bases, there was a span of 7 bases. The CDR3 spans 15 residues. Germline assignment: CDR1 SGHRS and CDR2 YFSETQ. CDR3 amino acids: CASSLVGVGANVLTF. The CDR3 DNA is TGCGCCAGCAGCTTGGTAGGGGTTGGGGCCAACGTCCTGACTTTC.

This clone was counted a few times. The rearrangement uses TRBV27 and TRBJ1-1, with a possible D match to TRBD1 (6 bases). Trimming shortened V by 5 bases and J by 1 base, and 14 bases separated the two germline ends. Germline loops: CDR1 MNHEY, CDR2 SMNVEV (reference sequence). The CDR3 spans 15 residues. CDR3 in amino acids: CASSRDDRPNTEAFF. Here the CDR3 DNA reads TGTGCCAGCAGTCGCGACGACAGGCCGAACACTGAAGCTTTCTTT.

The chain employs TRBV19 and TRBJ2-1; 13 bases are a match to TRBD2. V lost 6 bases and J lost 1; bases outside the gene matches: 6. This CDR3 contains 17 residues. In germline, CDR1 is LNHDA, CDR2 SQIVND (reference sequence). In nucleotides, the CDR3 is TGTGCCAGTAGCCGGACTAGCGGGAGATATTCCTACAATGAGCAGTTCTTC. Translated, it gives CASSRTSGRYSYNEQFF.

Of note for this clone: At the DNA level, this CDR3 is encoded by other sequences in the same sample as well. The CDR3 DNA reads TGTGCCAGCAGCTTAGCAGGCGGATATGGCTACACCTTC. Its translation: CASSLAGGYGYTF. V and J are TRBV7-9 and TRBJ1-2; no reliable D call. There are 13 residues in the CDR3. Germline CDR1 is SEHNR and CDR2 is FQNEAQ (reference sequence). V dropped 0 bases and J dropped 5 bases, with 7 bases sitting between them.

The chain carries TRBV2 and TRBJ2-1, with D tentatively TRBD2 (6 bases). Germline V gene sequence: CDR1 SNHLY, CDR2 FYNNEI. This CDR3 region has 14 residues. Trimming stripped 9 bases from V and 7 bases from J, with 19 bases between. CDR3 sequence: CASRGTVAENEQFF. CDR3 in DNA: TGTGCCAGTCGGGGGACCGTGGCGGAAAATGAGCAGTTCTTC.

This rearrangement joins TRBV4-3 to TRBJ2-2; tentatively, D is TRBD2 (5 bases). The CDR3 is 15 amino acids. Germline assignment: CDR1 LGHNA and CDR2 YSLEER. V lost 0 bases, J lost 6 bases, and 11 bases lay in between. Written as DNA, the CDR3 is TGCGCCAGCAGCCAAGATGGACTGCCCGCCGGGGAGCTGTTTTTT. Translating it yields CASSQDGLPAGELFF.

The chain uses TRBV28 and TRBJ1-5, with 7 bases fitting TRBD1. Germline CDR1 and CDR2: MDHEN and SYDVKM. The trim removed 5 bases at V and 3 bases at J, leaving 4 bases unmatched. There are 14 residues in the CDR3. DNA for the CDR3: TGTGCCAGCAGTCTCGGGACAGTCAATCAGCCCCAGCATTTT. Translation gives CASSLGTVNQPQHF.

V usage is TRBV27 and J usage is TRBJ2-7; 9 nucleotides agree with TRBD2. The CDR3 is 18 residues long. V shed 5 bases and J 0 bases; nucleotides not matched to a gene: 14. The germline CDR1 and CDR2 sequences are MNHEY and SMNVEV (reference sequence). This CDR3 reads CASSGPGLAGTSSYEQYF. In DNA form, the CDR3 reads TGTGCCAGCAGTGGTCCAGGTCTAGCGGGAACAAGCTCCTACGAGCAGTACTTC.

The rearrangement uses TRBV19 and TRBJ2-7; 9 positions match TRBD2. The CDR3 is made up of 15 amino acids. Germline-derived CDR1 and CDR2 are LNHDA and SQIVND (reference sequence). V trimming: 3 bases; J trimming: 4 bases; junction bases outside the gene matches: 7. CDR3 nucleotides: TGTGCCAGTAGTATCGCGGGGCGGGAGGGATACGAGCAGTACTTC. Translating gives CASSIAGREGYEQYF.

The rearrangement links TRBV5-1 to TRBJ1-2; TRBD1 matches at 7 bases. Germline CDR1 is SGHRS and CDR2 is YFSETQ. V gave up 2 bases and J gave up 6 bases; unmatched junction bases: 4. The CDR3 is 13 residues long. The CDR3 DNA sequence: TGCGCCAGCAGCTTCAATACAGGGGATGGCTACACCTTC. It yields the protein CASSFNTGDGYTF.

Worth noting for this clone: Its ends do not fully match the called genes, so a read error is possible. The rearrangement links TRBV6-6 to TRBJ2-1, with D possibly TRBD2 on 5 matching bases. The CDR3 runs 11 residues. CDR1 and CDR2 (germline): MNHNY, SVGAGI (reference sequence). The CDR3 here is CASTDYHEQFF. DNA of the CDR3: TGTGCCAGCACCGACTACCATGAGCAGTTCTTC.

This chain uses TRBV10-3 with TRBJ1-1; 7 bases are shared with TRBD1. The germline V gene encodes CDR1 ENHRY and CDR2 SYGVKD. V lost 6 bases, J lost 5 bases, and 9 bases stayed unmatched. This CDR3 has 14 residues. In nucleotides, the CDR3 is TGTGCCATCAGGATCGGACAGGAGGGGACTGAAGCTTTCTTT. This translates into CAIRIGQEGTEAFF.

V usage is TRBV9 and J usage is TRBJ2-3; TRBD2 matches at 9 bases. CDR3 length: 15 amino acids. Germline trimming cut 4 bases from V and 3 bases from J; bases unmatched to any gene: 6. Per germline, CDR1 SGDLS and CDR2 YYNGEE. The DNA for the CDR3 is TGTGCCAGCAGCTCTAGCGGGGAGGCTACAGATACGCAGTATTTT. Protein product: CASSSSGEATDTQYF.

Regarding this clone: This same CDR3 is encoded by further DNA sequences in the sample. This chain uses TRBV7-6 with TRBJ1-1; D remains ambiguous. The CDR3 is 13 residues long. The ends were cut back, 3 bases at V and 3 bases at J, with 8 bases in the middle. Germline V CDR1 and CDR2: SGHVS, FNYEAQ. The CDR3: CASSLGAHTEAFF. The CDR3 DNA reads as TGTGCCAGCAGCTTGGGCGCTCACACTGAAGCTTTCTTT. The full variable domain, completed using reference TRBV7-6 and TRBJ1-1, is GAGVSQSPRYKVTKRGQDVALRCDPISGHVSLYWYRQALGQGPEFLTYFNYEAQQDKSGLPNDRFSAERPEGSISTLTIQRTEQRDSAMYRCASSLGAHTEAFFGQGTRLTVV.

In DNA form, the CDR3 reads TGTGCCAGTAGTATAGATCGCGGGAGGGCCAGGGAGACCCAGTACTTC. Protein product: CASSIDRGRARETQYF. This chain links TRBV19 with TRBJ2-5; 9 nucleotides match TRBD2. J lost 5 bases, V lost 0 bases, and 7 bases had no gene match. Per the germline V gene, CDR1 is LNHDA and CDR2 is SQIVND (reference sequence). CDR3 length: 16 amino acids.

Turning to this clone: Germline and junction disagree at one end, which may indicate a read error. This chain links TRBV7-7 with TRBJ2-7; D remains ambiguous. The germline gives CDR1 SSHAT, CDR2 FNYEAQ (reference sequence). CDR3 length: 13 amino acids. CDR3 coding DNA: TGTGCTAGCAGCCCTCCAGGCTCCTACGAGCAGTACTTC. Protein sequence: CASSPPGSYEQYF.

The chain recombines TRBV7-9 with TRBJ1-2; 7 positions match TRBD1. The CDR3 has 15 amino acids. Germline assignment: CDR1 SEHNR and CDR2 FQNEAQ (reference sequence). Unmatched junction bases numbered 6, after V lost 2 bases and J lost 3 bases. Here the CDR3 DNA reads TGTGCCAGCAGCTTAACACGCGGACAGGACTATGGCTACACCTTC. Translating it yields CASSLTRGQDYGYTF. Full variable domain (outside the CDR3, taken from reference TRBV7-9 and TRBJ1-2): DTGVSQNPRHKITKRGQNVTFRCDPISEHNRLYWYRQTLGQGPEFLTYFQNEAQLEKSRLLSDRFSAERPKGSFSTLEIQRTEQGDSAMYLCASSLTRGQDYGYTFGSGTRLTVV.

The CDR3 sequence: CSVARTSGSYEQYF. The CDR3 nucleotides read TGCAGCGTTGCGCGGACTAGCGGCTCCTACGAGCAGTACTTC. This chain joins TRBV29-1 and TRBJ2-7; 10 bases are a match to TRBD2. The length of the CDR3 is 14 residues. The trim removed 4 bases at V and 0 bases at J, leaving 3 bases unmatched. Germline values: CDR1 SQVTM, CDR2 ANQGSEA.

The chain recombines TRBV5-1 with TRBJ1-1; D is perhaps TRBD1 (5 bases). CDR1 SGHRS and CDR2 YFSETQ come from the germline V gene. The V end was cut by 0 bases, the J end by 0 bases, with 6 bases between. The CDR3 extends over 14 amino acids. Here the CDR3 DNA reads TGCGCCAGCAGCTTGGAACAGGTGAACACTGAAGCTTTCTTT. Amino acids: CASSLEQVNTEAFF.

This clone showed up just once. The chain employs TRBV2 and TRBJ2-3; D might be TRBD2 (5 bases). V was cut by 4 bases and J by 7 bases, with 15 bases left in between. Germline values: CDR1 SNHLY, CDR2 FYNNEI. The CDR3 has 14 residues. In DNA, the CDR3 is TGTGCCAGCAGTGTCAGCGGCTGGGGAAATACGCAGTATTTT. Translation: CASSVSGWGNTQYF.